The entry below describes one TCR beta chain. The data were obtained in a study of technical replicates of blood from a handful of donors. Method: immunoSEQ multiplex PCR; TCRdb's copy keeps in-frame clones and lacks some. Seen here are tens of thousands of clones, roughly 96% observed once, and the top ten hold approximately 0.2%. V shed 2 bases and J 5 bases; nucleotides not matched to a gene: 3. The CDR3 length is 14 residues. The germline V gene has CDR1 MNHEY and CDR2 SVGAGI. The sequenced sample consisted of T cells isolated from PBMCs. This sequence originates from a human donor in good health. The rearrangement links TRBV6-5 to TRBJ2-3; TRBD1 matches 8 bases. This chain's CDR3 is CASSYRQGQDTQYF. As DNA, the CDR3 is TGTGCCAGCAGTTACCGACAGGGGCAAGATACGCAGTATTTT.